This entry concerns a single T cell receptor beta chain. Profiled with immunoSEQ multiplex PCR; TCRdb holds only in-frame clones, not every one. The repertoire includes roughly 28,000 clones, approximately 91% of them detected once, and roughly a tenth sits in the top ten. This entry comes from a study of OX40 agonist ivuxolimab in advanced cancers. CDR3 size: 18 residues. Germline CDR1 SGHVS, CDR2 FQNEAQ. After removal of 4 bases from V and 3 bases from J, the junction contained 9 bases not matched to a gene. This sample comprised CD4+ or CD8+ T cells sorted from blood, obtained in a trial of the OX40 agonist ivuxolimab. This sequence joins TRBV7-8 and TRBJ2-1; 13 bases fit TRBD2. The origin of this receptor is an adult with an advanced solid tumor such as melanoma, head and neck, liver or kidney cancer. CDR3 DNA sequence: TGTGCCAGCAGCTCCGGACTAGCGGGAGAACCCTTCTACAATGAGCAGTTCTTC. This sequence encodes CASSSGLAGEPFYNEQFF.